A single sample gave rise to the 5 T cell receptor beta chains below, sequenced in a study of CD8+ T cells in alopecia areata. The treatment: oral pan-JAK inhibitor, 5-10 mg twice daily. RNA was extracted and reverse transcribed into cDNA as the sequencing template. Only in-frame clones appear in the TCRdb table, and some are missing; sequencing was by immunoSEQ multiplex PCR. Counted here are approximately 150,000 clones, 55% to 75% occurring once; the ten biggest clones make up 14%. The sample in question was CD4+ T cells sorted from blood, obtained at week 24, from a patient treated with tofacitinib. Receptors originate from a human donor with alopecia areata.

This chain links TRBV6-5 with TRBJ2-2; D might be TRBD1 or TRBD2, each matching 5 bases. The CDR3 runs 16 residues. V lost 2 bases and J 1 base, leaving 11 bases between the germline ends. Germline CDR1 and CDR2: MNHEY and SVGAGI. In DNA form, the CDR3 reads TGTGCCAGCAGTTACCTTCCGGGACGGAACACCGGGGAGCTGTTTTTT. Its translation: CASSYLPGRNTGELFF.

CDR3 residues: CAWSEKNTIYF. DNA for the CDR3: TGTGCCTGGAGTGAGAAAAACACCATATATTTT. This rearrangement joins TRBV30 to TRBJ1-3; D is uncertain. CDR1 is GTSNPN, CDR2 SVGIG, per germline (reference sequence). The V end was cut by 1 base, the J end by 6 bases, with 4 bases between. This CDR3 region has 11 residues.

The chain is built from TRBV5-1 and TRBJ1-1, with 8 nucleotides matching TRBD1. The CDR3 sequence is 15 residues long. Germline loops: CDR1 SGHRS, CDR2 YFSETQ. The V and J ends lost 4 bases and 0 bases, in that order; junction bases with no gene match: 5. The CDR3 reads CASSPGTGVNTEAFF. CDR3 bases: TGCGCCAGCAGCCCTGGGACAGGTGTGAACACTGAAGCTTTCTTT.

The CDR3 is CASSLERSPLHF. CDR3 DNA sequence: TGTGCCAGCTCACTTGAGAGGTCACCCCTCCACTTT. The gene calls are TRBV18 and TRBJ1-6; D remains ambiguous. CDR3 length: 12 residues. Trimming removed 4 bases at V and 10 bases at J, with 8 bases between. CDR1 and CDR2 from the germline V gene are KGHSH and LQKENI.

This clone was found once. J is TRBJ1-5 and V is TRBV30, with 7 bases matching TRBD1. J lost 5 bases, V lost 1 base, and 8 bases had no gene match. The CDR3 covers 15 residues. The germline CDR1 and CDR2 sequences are GTSNPN and SVGIG (reference sequence). CDR3 coding DNA: TGTGCCTGGAGTGATCTTGACAGGGTAGATCAGCCCCAGCATTTT. This gives the protein CAWSDLDRVDQPQHF. Full variable domain (missing parts from reference TRBV30 and TRBJ1-5): SQTIHQWPATLVQPVGSPLSLECTVEGTSNPNLYWYRQAAGRGLQLLFYSVGIGQISSEVPQNLSASRPQDRQFILSSKKLLLSDSGFYLCAWSDLDRVDQPQHFGDGTRLSIL.